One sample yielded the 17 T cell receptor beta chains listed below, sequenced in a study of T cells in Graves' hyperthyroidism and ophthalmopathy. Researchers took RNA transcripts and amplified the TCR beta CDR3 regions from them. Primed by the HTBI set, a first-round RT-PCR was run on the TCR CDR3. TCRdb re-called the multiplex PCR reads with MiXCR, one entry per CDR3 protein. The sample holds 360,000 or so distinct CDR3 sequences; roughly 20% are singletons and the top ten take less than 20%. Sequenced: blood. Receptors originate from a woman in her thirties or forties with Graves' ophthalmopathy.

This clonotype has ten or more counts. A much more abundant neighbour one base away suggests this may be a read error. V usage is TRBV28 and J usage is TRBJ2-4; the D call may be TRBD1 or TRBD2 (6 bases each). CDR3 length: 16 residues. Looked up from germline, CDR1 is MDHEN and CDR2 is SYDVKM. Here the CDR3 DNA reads TGTGCCAGCAGTTTACACAGGGAGGTGGGCAAAAACACTCAGTACTTC. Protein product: CASSLHREVGKNTQYF.

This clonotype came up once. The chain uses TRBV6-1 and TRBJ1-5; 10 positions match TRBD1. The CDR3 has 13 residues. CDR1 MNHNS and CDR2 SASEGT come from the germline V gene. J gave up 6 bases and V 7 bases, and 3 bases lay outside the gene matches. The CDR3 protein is CASKDRGSQPQHF. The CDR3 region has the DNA TGTGCCAGCAAGGACAGGGGGAGTCAGCCCCAGCATTTT.

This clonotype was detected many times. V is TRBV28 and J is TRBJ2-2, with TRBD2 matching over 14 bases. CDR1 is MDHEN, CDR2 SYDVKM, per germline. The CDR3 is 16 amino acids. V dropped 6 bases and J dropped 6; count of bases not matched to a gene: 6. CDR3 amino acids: CASRGGGLAGAGELFF. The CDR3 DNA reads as TGTGCCAGCAGGGGGGGGGGACTAGCGGGAGCCGGGGAGCTGTTTTTT.

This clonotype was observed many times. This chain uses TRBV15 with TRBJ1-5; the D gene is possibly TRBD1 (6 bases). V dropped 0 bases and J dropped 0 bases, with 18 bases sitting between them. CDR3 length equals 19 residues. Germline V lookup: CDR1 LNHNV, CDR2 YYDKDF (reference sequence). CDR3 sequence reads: CATSRDRGQHKYSNQPQHF. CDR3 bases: TGTGCCACCAGCAGAGATAGAGGACAGCATAAATATAGCAATCAGCCCCAGCATTTT.

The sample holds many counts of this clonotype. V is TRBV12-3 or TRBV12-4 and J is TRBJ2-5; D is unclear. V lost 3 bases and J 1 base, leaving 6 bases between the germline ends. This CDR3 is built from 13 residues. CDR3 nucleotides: TGTGCCAGCAGTTTCAAACCCCAAGAGACCCAGTACTTC. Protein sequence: CASSFKPQETQYF.

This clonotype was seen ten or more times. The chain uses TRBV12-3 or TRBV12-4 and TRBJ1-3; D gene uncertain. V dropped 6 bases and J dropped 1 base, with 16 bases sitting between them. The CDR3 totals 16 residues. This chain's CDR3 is CASRNWGFGSGNTIYF. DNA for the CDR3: TGTGCCAGCAGAAATTGGGGTTTTGGGTCTGGAAACACCATATATTTT.

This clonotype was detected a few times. The chain's CDR3 is CASSEQQGAGEQYF. The CDR3 nucleotides read TGTGCCAGCAGTGAACAACAGGGGGCCGGGGAGCAGTACTTC. The chain recombines TRBV6-1 with TRBJ2-7; 9 nucleotides align to TRBD1. Germline loops: CDR1 MNHNS, CDR2 SASEGT. The trim removed 2 bases at V and 7 bases at J, leaving 6 bases unmatched. This CDR3 is 14 amino acids long.

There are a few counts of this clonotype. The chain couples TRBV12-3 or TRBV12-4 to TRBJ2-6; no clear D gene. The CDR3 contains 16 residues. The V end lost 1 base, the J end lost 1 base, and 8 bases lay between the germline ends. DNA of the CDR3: TGTGCCAGCAGTTTAGAGGTCACATCTGGGGCCAACGTCCTGACTTTC. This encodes CASSLEVTSGANVLTF.

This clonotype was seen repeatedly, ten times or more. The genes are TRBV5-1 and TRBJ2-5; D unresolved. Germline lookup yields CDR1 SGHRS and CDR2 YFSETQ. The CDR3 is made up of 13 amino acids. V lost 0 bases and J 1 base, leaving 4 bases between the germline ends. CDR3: CASSLGLQETQYF. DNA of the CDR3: TGCGCCAGCAGCTTGGGACTCCAAGAGACCCAGTACTTC.

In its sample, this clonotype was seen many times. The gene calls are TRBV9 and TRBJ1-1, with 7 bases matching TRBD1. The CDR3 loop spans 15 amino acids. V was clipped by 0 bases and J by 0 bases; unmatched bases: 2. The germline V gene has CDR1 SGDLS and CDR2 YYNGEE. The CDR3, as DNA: TGTGCCAGCAGCGTAGGGGGACAGATGAACACTGAAGCTTTCTTT. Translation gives CASSVGGQMNTEAFF.

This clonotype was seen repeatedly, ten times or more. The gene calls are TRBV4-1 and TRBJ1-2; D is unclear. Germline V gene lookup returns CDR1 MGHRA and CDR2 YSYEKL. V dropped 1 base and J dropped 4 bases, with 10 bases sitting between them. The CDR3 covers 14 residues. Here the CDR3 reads CASSQGGGVYGYTF. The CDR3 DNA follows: TGCGCCAGCAGCCAAGGAGGTGGAGTCTATGGCTACACCTTC.

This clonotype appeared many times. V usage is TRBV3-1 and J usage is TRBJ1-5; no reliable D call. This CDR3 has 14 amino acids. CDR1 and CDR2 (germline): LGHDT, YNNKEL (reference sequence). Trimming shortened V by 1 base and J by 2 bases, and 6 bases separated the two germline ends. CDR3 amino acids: CASSQGPGNQPQHF. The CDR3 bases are TGTGCCAGCAGCCAAGGGCCAGGCAATCAGCCCCAGCATTTT.

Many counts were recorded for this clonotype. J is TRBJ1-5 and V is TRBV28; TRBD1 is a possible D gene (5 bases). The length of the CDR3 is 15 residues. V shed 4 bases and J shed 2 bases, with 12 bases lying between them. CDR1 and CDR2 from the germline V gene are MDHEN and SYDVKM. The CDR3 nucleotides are TGTGCCAGCAGTTCACCGGGACTTGGCAATCAGCCCCAGCATTTT. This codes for CASSSPGLGNQPQHF.

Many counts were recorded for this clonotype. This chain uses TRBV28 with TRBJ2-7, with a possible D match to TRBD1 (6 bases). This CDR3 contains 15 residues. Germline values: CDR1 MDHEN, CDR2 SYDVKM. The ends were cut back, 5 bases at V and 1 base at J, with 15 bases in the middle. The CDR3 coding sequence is TGTGCCAGCAGTCCACAGGGCTCCCCTTCCTACGAGCAGTACTTC. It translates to CASSPQGSPSYEQYF.

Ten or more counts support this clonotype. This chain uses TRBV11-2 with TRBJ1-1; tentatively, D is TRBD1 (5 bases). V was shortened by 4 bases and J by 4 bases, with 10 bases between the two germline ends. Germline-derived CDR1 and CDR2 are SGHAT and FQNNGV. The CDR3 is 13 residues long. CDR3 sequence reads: CASSWGRVTEAFF. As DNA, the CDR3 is TGTGCCAGCAGCTGGGGACGGGTCACTGAAGCTTTCTTT.

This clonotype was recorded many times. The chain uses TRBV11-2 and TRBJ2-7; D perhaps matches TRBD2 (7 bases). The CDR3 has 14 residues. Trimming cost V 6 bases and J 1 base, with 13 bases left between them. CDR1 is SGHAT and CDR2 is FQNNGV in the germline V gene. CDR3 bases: TGTGCCAGCAGAAAGGGGGGGGGATCCTACGAGCAGTACTTC. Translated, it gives CASRKGGGSYEQYF.

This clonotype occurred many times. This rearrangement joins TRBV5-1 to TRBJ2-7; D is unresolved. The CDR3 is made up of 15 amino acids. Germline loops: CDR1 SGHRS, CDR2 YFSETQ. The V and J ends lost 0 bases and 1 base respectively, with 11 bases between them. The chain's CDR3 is CASSLEGYRSYEQYF. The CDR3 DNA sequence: TGCGCCAGCAGCTTGGAAGGTTATCGGTCCTACGAGCAGTACTTC.